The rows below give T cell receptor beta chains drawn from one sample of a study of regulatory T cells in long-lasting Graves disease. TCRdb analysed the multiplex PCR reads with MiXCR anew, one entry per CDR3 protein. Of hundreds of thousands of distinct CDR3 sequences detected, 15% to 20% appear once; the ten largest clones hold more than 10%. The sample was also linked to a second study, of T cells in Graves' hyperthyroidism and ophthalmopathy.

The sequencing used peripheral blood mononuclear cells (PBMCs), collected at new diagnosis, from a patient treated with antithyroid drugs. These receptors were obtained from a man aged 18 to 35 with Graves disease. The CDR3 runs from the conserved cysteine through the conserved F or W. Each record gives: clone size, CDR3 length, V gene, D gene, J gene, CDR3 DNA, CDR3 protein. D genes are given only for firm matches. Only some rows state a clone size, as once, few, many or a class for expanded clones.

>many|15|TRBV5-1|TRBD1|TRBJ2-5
TGCGCCAGCAGCATACAGGGGGACCAGGTGGAGACCCAGTACTTC
CASSIQGDQVETQYF
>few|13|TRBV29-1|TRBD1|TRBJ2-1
TGCAGCTTAGGACAGGTCTCCTACAATGAGCAGTTCTTC
CSLGQVSYNEQFF
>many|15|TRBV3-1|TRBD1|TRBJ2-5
TGTGCCAGCAGCCAACCGGACAGGGGGCAAGAGACCCAGTACTTC
CASSQPDRGQETQYF
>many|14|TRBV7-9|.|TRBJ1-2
TGTGCCAGTACAAGTCGACAGACTAACTATGGCTACACCTTC
CASTSRQTNYGYTF
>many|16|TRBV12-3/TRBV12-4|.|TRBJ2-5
TGTGCCAGCAGTCCTAGTGGGCGACAGGTGCAAGAGACCCAGTACTTC
CASSPSGRQVQETQYF
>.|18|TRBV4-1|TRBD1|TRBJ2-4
TGCGCCAGCAGCCACCCAAAGGCCGGGACAGGGGGCAAAAACATTCAGTACTTC
CASSHPKAGTGGKNIQYF
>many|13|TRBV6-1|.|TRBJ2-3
TGTGCCAGCAGTGAGGGGTGGGCAGATACGCAGTATTTT
CASSEGWADTQYF
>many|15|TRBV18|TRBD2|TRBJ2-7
TGTGCCAGCTCACAGGCCGGGACTAGCGGCTACGAGCAGTACTTC
CASSQAGTSGYEQYF
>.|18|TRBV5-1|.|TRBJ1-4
TGCGCCAGCAGCTTGGCCGGTCGAGGATTAACGCGGAATGAAAAACTGTTCTTT
CASSLAGRGLTRNEKLFF
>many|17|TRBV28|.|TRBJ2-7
TGTGCCAGCAGTTATGCGGGACTCCCATCCAGCTCCTACGAGCAGTACTTC
CASSYAGLPSSSYEQYF
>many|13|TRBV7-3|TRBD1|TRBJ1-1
TGTGCCAGCAGCTTGAGACAGGGCACTGAAGCTTTCTTT
CASSLRQGTEAFF
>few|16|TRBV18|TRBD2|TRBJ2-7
TGTGCCAGCTCTTATGATCGGGCTAGCGGCACGTTCGAGCAGTACTTC
CASSYDRASGTFEQYF
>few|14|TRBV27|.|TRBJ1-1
TGTGCCAGCAGTTTAAGGGGCACGGACACTGAAGCTTTCTTT
CASSLRGTDTEAFF
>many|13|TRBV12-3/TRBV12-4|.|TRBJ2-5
TGTGCCAGCCGCGGCGTGCGAGAAGAGACCCAGTACTTC
CASRGVREETQYF
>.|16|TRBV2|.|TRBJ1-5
TGTGCCAGCAGTCCCGACGCCGGGACCAAGTATCAGCCCCAGCATTTT
CASSPDAGTKYQPQHF
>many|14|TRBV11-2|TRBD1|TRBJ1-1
TGTGCCAGCAGCTTCGACAGGGATTTGACTGAAGCTTTCTTT
CASSFDRDLTEAFF
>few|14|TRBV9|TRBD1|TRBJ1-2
TGTGCCAGCAGCCCGACAGGGAGGCACTATGGCTACACCTTC
CASSPTGRHYGYTF
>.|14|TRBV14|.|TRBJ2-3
TGTGCCAGCAGCCAAAAGAACGGGGACACTGCGCAGTATTTT
CASSQKNGDTAQYF
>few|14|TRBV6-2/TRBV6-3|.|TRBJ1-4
TGTGCCAGCAACAGAGGGACCCCGAAGGAAAAACTGTTTTTT
CASNRGTPKEKLFF
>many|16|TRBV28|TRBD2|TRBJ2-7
TGTGCCAGCAGTCCCAGGCCCCGACTAGCGGGAAACGAGCAGTACTTC
CASSPRPRLAGNEQYF
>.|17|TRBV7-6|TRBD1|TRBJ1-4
TGTGCCAGCAGCCTTGGGACAGGGGCCCTAACTAATGAAAAACTGTTTTTT
CASSLGTGALTNEKLFF
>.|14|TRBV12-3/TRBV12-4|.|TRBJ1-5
TGTGCCAGCAGTTTGTTTGGCAAGGGTCAGCCCCAGCATTTT
CASSLFGKGQPQHF
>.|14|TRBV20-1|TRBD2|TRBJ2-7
TGCAGCCTAGATAGCGGGGATCTCAGCTACGAGCAGTACTTC
CSLDSGDLSYEQYF
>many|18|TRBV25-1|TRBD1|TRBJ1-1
TGTGCCAGCAGTCCACCCCCGGGCAGGGGGTCCCTGAACACTGAAGCTTTCTTT
CASSPPPGRGSLNTEAFF
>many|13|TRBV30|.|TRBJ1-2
TGTGCCTGGAGTGTACCTGGGGTGCATGGCTACACCTTC
CAWSVPGVHGYTF
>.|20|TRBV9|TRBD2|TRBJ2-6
TGTGCCAGCAGCGGGTGGGGAACGACTAGCGCCGCTCTGGGGGCCAACGTCCTGACTTTC
CASSGWGTTSAALGANVLTF
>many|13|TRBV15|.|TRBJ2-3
TGTGCCACCAGCACAAACAGGGCAGATACGCAGTATTTT
CATSTNRADTQYF
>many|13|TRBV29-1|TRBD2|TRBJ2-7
TGCAGCGTTTCCCAGCGGGAAGGAGTCGGGCAGTACTTC
CSVSQREGVGQYF
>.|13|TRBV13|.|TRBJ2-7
TGTGCCAGCAGCTTAGTACGGTCCGGGGAGCAGTACTTC
CASSLVRSGEQYF
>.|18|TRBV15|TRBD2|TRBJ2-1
TGTGCCACCAGCAGTTGGGGGACAGCGACTAGCGGGAGGGGTGAGCAGTTCTTC
CATSSWGTATSGRGEQFF
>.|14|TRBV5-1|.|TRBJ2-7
TGCGCCAGCAGCATCCCGGGAGCCCCCCCCGAGCAGTACTTC
CASSIPGAPPEQYF
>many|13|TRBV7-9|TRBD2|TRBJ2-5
TGTGCCAGCAGCCCGGGACTAGTAGAGACCCAGTACTTC
CASSPGLVETQYF
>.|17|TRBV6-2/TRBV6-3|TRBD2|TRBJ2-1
TGTGCCAGCAGTTACTCGCTGGTGTTAGCGGGACATGATGAGCAGTTCTTC
CASSYSLVLAGHDEQFF